This T cell receptor beta chain was documented in a study of CD8+CD57+ T cells in acquired aplastic anemia. Study outcomes and limitations: Patients showed no significant difference from controls in CD8+ Simpson's diversity.

Germline values: CDR1 SNHLY, CDR2 FYNNEI. With 6 bases clipped from V and 7 bases from J, the junction kept 10 bases outside the gene matches. This CDR3 is 14 amino acids long. A remark on this clonotype: Its target is not known.

Those patients picked for sequencing had displayed CD8+CD57+ cell expansion on flow cytometry. Each patient gave a blood sample that was collected before any therapy had been received. Both TCR beta VDJ combination and CDR3 sequence profiling were carried out. Genomic DNA was the template for this profiling. TCRdb used MiXCR to reprocess the reads, holding one entry per CDR3 protein. This table has 80,000 or so distinct CDR3 sequences, roughly two thirds appearing once. This receptor was taken from a human donor with aplastic anemia. Source material: sorted CD4+, CD8+, or CD8+CD57+ T cells (not recorded which) from PBMCs. This chain uses TRBV2 with TRBJ2-7, with 9 bases aligning to TRBD1. This CDR3 reads CASSRGTGLGEQYF. The CDR3 coding sequence is TGTGCCAGCAGCCGTGGGACAGGGCTTGGGGAGCAGTACTTC.